Listed below are T cell receptor beta chains from one sample, sequenced in a study of OX40 agonist ivuxolimab in advanced cancers. TCRdb keeps only in-frame clones here, not all; method: immunoSEQ multiplex PCR. The table lists 20,000 to 25,000 clones, around nine tenths of them singletons, with more than 20% in the top ten. The specimen was CD4+ or CD8+ T cells sorted from blood, collected in a trial of the OX40 agonist ivuxolimab. The receptors were gathered from an adult with an advanced solid tumor such as melanoma, head and neck, liver or kidney cancer. Each CDR3 is given without its conserved first and last residue.

j_call	v_call	cdr3_aa
TRBJ1-1	TRBV19	ASSIQGRGISEAF
TRBJ1-2	TRBV7-8	ASSLIPGDGYT
TRBJ1-2	TRBV7-9	ASSLEMDPGPYGYT
TRBJ1-1	TRBV4-1	ASSQDPGITTEAF
TRBJ2-5	TRBV4-1	ASSGAFRRETQY
TRBJ2-2	TRBV28	ASRTRKGQGHTGELF
TRBJ2-1	TRBV5-1	ASSLDWATEQF
TRBJ1-2	TRBV7-2	ASSLGQALDYGYT
TRBJ1-1	TRBV7-2	ASSMGAF
TRBJ2-7	TRBV11-2	ASSHQRTGDYEQY
TRBJ2-5	TRBV7-2	ASSPLVGWETQY
TRBJ2-7	TRBV7-2	ASSGDRGKPHEQY
TRBJ2-7	TRBV10-3	AISESGVPGGVSYEQY
TRBJ1-5	TRBV5-3	ARSLVQHNQPQH
TRBJ1-2	TRBV6-6	ASSYERRGNYGYT
TRBJ2-7	TRBV10-3	AIKGTGIHEQY
TRBJ2-3	TRBV4-3	ASSPSRGGLGDTQY
TRBJ2-5	TRBV19	ASSWRGRMETQY
TRBJ1-2	TRBV23-1	ASSQRVGYT
TRBJ1-5	TRBV18	ASSPPGAGVNQPQH
TRBJ2-3	TRBV7-9	ASRKGPGETDTQY
TRBJ1-2	TRBV18	ASSPGTGVGGYT
TRBJ1-1	TRBV19	ASSKSGFWEAF
TRBJ2-1	TRBV27	ASSPDWTPPEQF
TRBJ1-1	TRBV6-5	ATEGTEAF
TRBJ2-1	TRBV5-4	ASTLEGRPMGHNEQF
TRBJ2-5	TRBV7-9	ASSPRAETQY
TRBJ2-7	TRBV11-2	ASTLTGGEQY
TRBJ1-1	TRBV11-2	ASSLSVQGFGAF
TRBJ2-7	TRBV15	ATREGSTYEQY
TRBJ2-1	TRBV4-2	ASSLGGGSQF
TRBJ2-6	TRBV27	ASSLSVSAGGSGANVLT
TRBJ2-1	TRBV7-3	ASSLKVRDAPYNEQF
TRBJ2-4	TRBV5-8	ASSFRRGKNIQY
TRBJ2-7	TRBV5-4	ASSLGQGTSEQY
TRBJ2-7	TRBV11-3	ASSLGGGDEQY
TRBJ1-1	TRBV28	ASSLIRGEAF
TRBJ1-4	TRBV27	ASSSRMGVHEKLF